A single TCR beta chain is shown here with its context. These data belong to a study of T cell changes during pregnancy in multiple sclerosis. The CDR3 length is 17 residues. Assay used: immunoSEQ multiplex PCR; TCRdb lists only in-frame clones, some missing. The sample lists nearly 60,000 clones, about 90% seen once, with just under 0.5% in the top ten. This specimen was CD4+ T cells from peripheral blood mononuclear cells, taken after pregnancy. This sequence originates from a female donor in good health, enrolled as a control in a pregnancy study. The chain employs TRBV21-1 and TRBJ2-1; the table names TRBD2, a call not compared with the DNA. TRBV21-1 counts as a pseudogene. The CDR3 nucleotides are TGTGCCAGCTGGAGACTAGCGGGGGGGCCTTCCTACAATGAGCAGTTCTTC. This codes for CASWRLAGGPSYNEQFF.